This T cell receptor (beta chain) emerged from a study of T cell responses to AZD1222 COVID-19 vaccine. The study's findings and limits: Across spike, vaccine-associated CD4 TCRs were found, dominant at 160-218 and 743-854. Clonal diversity may have been underestimated in mostly white British donors. Repertoires were sampled only after the peak T cell response.

A word on this clone: Its antigen remains unknown.

V lost 4 bases to trimming and J lost 4 bases; unmatched junction nucleotides: 13. In germline, CDR1 is LGHNA, CDR2 YNFKEQ. This CDR3 contains 17 residues. TCRdb keeps only in-frame clones here, not all; method: immunoSEQ multiplex PCR. Of 150,000 to 200,000 clones listed, about 94% are singletons. The receptor was isolated from an adult in good health. The source was peripheral blood, collected on day 0 of AZD1222 vaccination. This chain connects TRBV4-2 to TRBJ2-1, with 7 nucleotides matching TRBD2. CDR3 DNA sequence: TGTGCCAGCAGCCCCACCGGGCCTAGCGGATCTTACAATGAGCAGTTCTTC. The encoded protein is CASSPTGPSGSYNEQFF.